This TCR beta chain was sequenced during a study of blood T cell repertoires in COVID-19. Study-level information: COVID-19 samples, acute and convalescent, were from the United States, Italy and Spain. T cells, B-cell-depleted T cells, or PBMCs provided the cDNA or gDNA that served as material.

About this clone itself: Different DNA sequences within this sample yield the same CDR3.

The CDR3 has 13 residues. Germline V CDR1 and CDR2: SEHNR, FQNEAQ (reference sequence). V lost 2 bases and J 7 bases, leaving 6 bases between the germline ends. In the authors' methods: Scientists estimated how many nucleated cells there were by amplifying reference gene primers. The table came from immunoSEQ multiplex PCR; TCRdb's copy has only in-frame clones and leaves some out. The V and J calls and clone size were taken over from that table, and D and trimming were inferred from the DNA. The sample lists 210,000 or so clones, about 90% occurring once. The origin of this receptor is a woman aged 18-29 years who had recovered from COVID-19. The material sequenced was peripheral blood. The gene calls are TRBV7-9 and TRBJ1-6; no reliable D call. The CDR3 DNA sequence: TGTGCCAGCAGCTTACCCGGGAATTCACCCCTCCACTTT. Translated, it gives CASSLPGNSPLHF.